The 30 T cell receptor beta chains given below trace back to one sample, sequenced in a study of blood T cell repertoires in COVID-19. TCRdb keeps only in-frame clones here, not all; method: immunoSEQ multiplex PCR. The table lists 90,000 to 120,000 clones, 65% to 80% of them singletons. Material: peripheral blood. The receptors shown here come from a woman in her forties with acute or convalescent COVID-19.

The V and J genes are TRBV12-3 or TRBV12-4 and TRBJ2-7; weak D call: TRBD1 (5 bases). Trimming removed 5 bases from V and 9 bases from J, with 11 bases in between. CDR3 length: 11 amino acids. CDR3 residues: CASSRQTGQYF. CDR3 coding DNA: TGTGCCAGCAGTCGACAGACCGGGCAGTACTTC.

This clone was seen a few times. The gene calls are TRBV7-9 and TRBJ2-2; D is unresolved. Germline V gene sequence: CDR1 SEHNR, CDR2 FQNEAQ (reference sequence). With 10 bases removed from V and 5 bases from J, the gap between germline ends came to 5 bases. This CDR3 comprises 10 residues. The CDR3 DNA follows: TGTGCCAAGCATACCGGGGAGCTGTTTTTT. It is translated as CAKHTGELFF.

The rearrangement joins TRBV6-5 to TRBJ2-4, with D possibly matching TRBD2 (7 bases). This CDR3 has 15 residues. Germline loops: CDR1 MNHEY, CDR2 SVGAGI. Trimming shortened V by 6 bases and J by 6 bases, and 18 bases separated the two germline ends. In DNA form, the CDR3 reads TGTGCCAGCAGCCTGGGGGGGCGCGGGGGAAACATTCAGTACTTC. Translated: CASSLGGRGGNIQYF.

This clone was recorded at least ten times. The rearrangement joins TRBV19 to TRBJ1-5, with 7 bases fitting TRBD1. Germline loops: CDR1 LNHDA, CDR2 SQIVND (reference sequence). The CDR3 covers 16 residues. After removal of 3 bases from V and 4 bases from J, the junction contained 9 bases not matched to a gene. In DNA form, the CDR3 reads TGTGCCAGTAGTATCCTCGGACAGGCCATTAATCAGCCCCAGCATTTT. Protein: CASSILGQAINQPQHF.

This clone was seen once. This chain links TRBV5-4 with TRBJ1-5; the D gene is possibly TRBD1 (5 bases). Per the germline V gene, CDR1 is SGHNT and CDR2 is YYREEE (reference sequence). With 4 bases removed from V and 5 bases from J, the gap between germline ends came to 16 bases. CDR3 size: 15 residues. CDR3 protein: CASSPDPRGDQPQHF. CDR3 bases: TGTGCCAGCAGCCCCGACCCTCGGGGGGATCAGCCCCAGCATTTT.

The chain combines TRBV2 with TRBJ2-3; 15 bases are shared with TRBD2. The CDR3 runs 18 residues. Germline CDR1 and CDR2: SNHLY and FYNNEI. V dropped 10 bases and J dropped 0; count of bases not matched to a gene: 11. Written as DNA, the CDR3 is TGTGCCACCCGGCGACGGACTAGCGGGGGGGCTAGCACAGATACGCAGTATTTT. Translating it yields CATRRRTSGGASTDTQYF.

The chain combines TRBV27 with TRBJ1-6; D possibly corresponds to TRBD1 (6 bases). Trimming took 3 bases from V and 0 from J, leaving 12 bases between them. The CDR3 is 17 amino acids. Germline V gives CDR1 MNHEY, CDR2 SMNVEV (reference sequence). CDR3 residues: CASSFGQFSSYNSPLHF. The CDR3 DNA is TGTGCCAGCAGTTTCGGACAGTTTAGCTCCTATAATTCACCCCTCCACTTT.

The gene calls are TRBV7-3 and TRBJ1-1; D is possibly TRBD1 (6 bases). The germline CDR1 and CDR2 sequences are SGHTA and FQGTGA. The V end was cut by 1 base, the J end by 1 base, with 10 bases between. CDR3 length equals 15 residues. CDR3 region: CASSLMAGENTEAFF. In nucleotides, the CDR3 is TGTGCCAGCAGCTTAATGGCAGGGGAGAACACTGAAGCTTTCTTT.

This chain links TRBV5-1 with TRBJ2-3; 10 bases map to TRBD2. Per germline, CDR1 SGHRS and CDR2 YFSETQ. J was trimmed by 2 bases and V by 3 bases; bases with no gene match: 6. This CDR3 region has 16 residues. CDR3 region: CASSSLAGDDTDTQYF. In DNA form, the CDR3 reads TGCGCCAGCAGCTCTCTAGCGGGGGATGACACAGATACGCAGTATTTT.

This clone has just a few counts. The rearrangement links TRBV7-2 to TRBJ2-4, with 10 bases aligning to TRBD1. V trimming: 10 bases; J trimming: 9 bases; junction bases outside the gene matches: 9. The V gene's germline CDR1 is SGHTA and CDR2 FQGNSA. The CDR3 has 13 residues. CDR3: CATSTGGAGIQYF. As DNA, the CDR3 is TGTGCCACCTCGACAGGGGGCGCTGGCATTCAGTACTTC.

The chain couples TRBV5-1 to TRBJ2-1; TRBD2 matches at 12 bases. CDR1 is SGHRS and CDR2 is YFSETQ in the germline V gene. The CDR3 is made up of 15 amino acids. Trimming cost V 3 bases and J 8 bases; bases outside gene matches: 6. The CDR3 reads CASSWQTSGGDEQFF. In DNA, the CDR3 is TGCGCCAGCAGCTGGCAGACTAGCGGGGGCGATGAGCAGTTCTTC.

Note on this clone: The sample has other DNA sequences that encode this CDR3 too. The chain links TRBV15 to TRBJ1-3; possibly TRBD1 for D (6 bases). CDR3 length: 15 amino acids. Germline CDR1 LNHNV, CDR2 YYDKDF (reference sequence). Trimming stripped 3 bases from V and 7 bases from J, with 16 bases between. CDR3 bases: TGTGCCACCAGCAGGCCCGGACAGCGCGGGAACACCATATATTTT. Protein sequence: CATSRPGQRGNTIYF. The full variable domain, with the rest looked up from reference TRBV15 and TRBJ1-3, is DAMVIQNPRYQVTQFGKPVTLSCSQTLNHNVMYWYQQKSSQAPKLLFHYYDKDFNNEADTPDNFQSRRPNTSFCFLDIRSPGLGDTAMYLCATSRPGQRGNTIYFGEGSWLTVV.

The chain employs TRBV9 and TRBJ2-7; D possibly corresponds to TRBD1 (5 bases). The CDR3 consists of 14 residues. Germline V gene data show CDR1 as SGDLS and CDR2 as YYNGEE. Trimming pared 4 bases from V and 6 bases from J, leaving 17 bases between. In DNA, the CDR3 is TGTGCCAGCAGCCCGTCAGGGTCTTTCGTCGAGCAGTACTTC. Amino acids: CASSPSGSFVEQYF.

V and J are TRBV6-2 or TRBV6-3 and TRBJ2-7, with 10 nucleotides matching TRBD1. Germline CDR1 and CDR2: MNHEY and SVGEGT. The CDR3 has 17 amino acids. V lost 2 bases, J lost 1 base, and 8 bases stayed unmatched. CDR3: CASSYLAGTGASYEQYF. In DNA form, the CDR3 reads TGTGCCAGCAGTTACCTAGCCGGGACAGGGGCATCCTACGAGCAGTACTTC.

In this sample, this clone turned up a few times. V and J are TRBV5-1 and TRBJ2-7; 7 bases fit TRBD1. Germline CDR1 reads SGHRS; CDR2 reads YFSETQ. The CDR3 extends over 13 amino acids. V trimming: 5 bases; J trimming: 0 bases; junction bases outside the gene matches: 2. The chain's CDR3 is CASRTGSSYEQYF. In nucleotides, the CDR3 is TGCGCCAGCAGGACAGGGTCCTCCTACGAGCAGTACTTC.

The rearrangement joins TRBV19 to TRBJ2-7; TRBD1 might be the D (7 bases). Trimming took off 5 bases at V and 1 base at J, with 18 bases between the two ends. In germline, CDR1 is LNHDA, CDR2 SQIVND (reference sequence). The length of the CDR3 is 16 residues. The CDR3: CASSGGTARGSYEQYF. CDR3 DNA: TGTGCCAGTAGTGGGGGGACAGCTCGGGGTTCCTACGAGCAGTACTTC.

This chain uses TRBV6-5 with TRBJ2-1, with TRBD2 as a possible D gene (6 bases). Germline lookup yields CDR1 MNHEY and CDR2 SVGAGI. Trimming cost V 5 bases and J 6 bases, with 17 bases left between them. There are 15 residues in the CDR3. The CDR3 bases are TGTGCCAGCAGTCAATACTCGGGGGTCGTCAATGAGCAGTTCTTC. Protein product: CASSQYSGVVNEQFF.

Only a few counts were recorded for this clone. The V gene is TRBV14, the J gene TRBJ2-5, with a weak D call TRBD2 (6 bases). Germline V gene data show CDR1 as SGHDN and CDR2 as FVKESK. The length of the CDR3 is 14 residues. V dropped 2 bases and J dropped 7 bases, with 14 bases sitting between them. DNA for the CDR3: TGTGCCAGCAGCCAATATCCGGGGCGGGGGACCCAGTACTTC. This translates into CASSQYPGRGTQYF.

V gene TRBV2 combines with J gene TRBJ1-3; D is perhaps TRBD1 (6 bases). V shed 7 bases and J shed 7 bases, with 11 bases lying between them. Looked up from germline, CDR1 is SNHLY and CDR2 is FYNNEI. This CDR3 comprises 12 residues. This chain's CDR3 is CASTTGPNTIYF. The CDR3, as DNA: TGTGCCAGCACGACAGGCCCCAACACCATATATTTT. Full variable domain (remainder filled in from reference TRBV2 and TRBJ1-3): EPEVTQTPSHQVTQMGQEVILRCVPISNHLYFYWYRQILGQKVEFLVSFYNNEISEKSEIFDDQFSVERPDGSNFTLKIRSTKLEDSAMYFCASTTGPNTIYFGEGSWLTVV.

The gene calls are TRBV7-2 and TRBJ2-4; a weak D match, TRBD2 (5 bases). Trimming took 0 bases from V and 1 from J, leaving 7 bases between them. The CDR3 consists of 15 residues. The germline CDR1 and CDR2 sequences are SGHTA and FQGNSA. The CDR3: CASSLAPGAKNIQYF. The CDR3 region has the DNA TGTGCCAGCAGCTTAGCACCGGGGGCCAAAAACATTCAGTACTTC.

This chain uses TRBV18 with TRBJ2-1; the match to TRBD1 covers 7 bases. The CDR3 has 13 residues. The ends lost 5 bases at V and 3 bases at J; junction bases unmatched: 1. Germline CDR1 and CDR2: KGHSH and LQKENI. In DNA form, the CDR3 reads TGTGCCAGCTCAGGGACAGTCTACAATGAGCAGTTCTTC. As protein: CASSGTVYNEQFF. The full variable domain, rest sourced from reference TRBV18 and TRBJ2-1, is NAGVMQNPRHLVRRRGQEARLRCSPMKGHSHVYWYRQLPEEGLKFMVYLQKENIIDESGMPKERFSAEFPKEGPSILRIQQVVRGDSAAYFCASSGTVYNEQFFGPGTRLTVL.

This clone has more than one count but fewer than ten. The rearrangement links TRBV6-5 to TRBJ1-1; 9 bases are a match to TRBD1. The CDR3 loop spans 13 amino acids. Per germline, CDR1 MNHEY and CDR2 SVGAGI. Trimming cost V 6 bases and J 1 base; bases outside gene matches: 0. CDR3 residues: CASRQGANTEAFF. The CDR3 DNA is TGTGCCAGCAGACAGGGGGCGAACACTGAAGCTTTCTTT.

V and J are TRBV20-1 and TRBJ2-2, with D tentatively TRBD1 (5 bases). CDR1 DFQATT and CDR2 SNEGSKA come from the germline V gene (reference sequence). V lost 3 bases, J lost 2 bases, and 16 bases lay in between. The length of the CDR3 is 16 residues. In nucleotides, the CDR3 is TGCAGTGCTAGTCAGCCGCAGACAGCCAACACCGGGGAGCTGTTTTTT. Translating gives CSASQPQTANTGELFF.

The CDR3, as DNA: TGTGCCACCTCGGTCTCCGAGGGCCAGCCCCAGCATTTT. Protein product: CATSVSEGQPQHF. V gene TRBV24-1 combines with J gene TRBJ1-5; no definite D call. The CDR3 has 13 residues. The V gene lost 9 bases and the J gene lost 7 bases, with 15 bases spanning the gap. Germline CDR1 is KGHDR and CDR2 is SFDVKD.

This clone appeared many times. The rearrangement joins TRBV30 to TRBJ1-5, with D possibly TRBD1 on 5 matching bases. This CDR3 has 13 amino acids. Germline V gives CDR1 GTSNPN, CDR2 SVGIG (reference sequence). V lost 2 bases, J lost 4 bases, and 9 bases lay in between. CDR3 DNA sequence: TGTGCCTGGAGTTTGAAGGGGAATCAGCCCCAGCATTTT. It encodes CAWSLKGNQPQHF.

The chain joins TRBV2 to TRBJ2-1, with TRBD2 identical over 8 bases. The V segment lost 6 bases and the J segment 9 bases; nucleotides outside the gene matches: 7. CDR1 is SNHLY, CDR2 FYNNEI, per germline. This CDR3 is built from 13 residues. CDR3 sequence reads: CASRTGGPAEQFF. CDR3 nucleotides: TGTGCCAGCAGAACGGGGGGGCCGGCTGAGCAGTTCTTC.

V is TRBV19 and J is TRBJ2-1; no clear D. Germline CDR1 LNHDA, CDR2 SQIVND (reference sequence). Trimming pared 2 bases from V and 2 bases from J, leaving 7 bases between. The CDR3 spans 14 residues. The CDR3: CASSISVPYNEQFF. The DNA for the CDR3 is TGTGCCAGTAGTATAAGCGTCCCCTACAATGAGCAGTTCTTC.

This chain joins TRBV27 and TRBJ2-5; 7 positions match TRBD1. Germline V gene lookup returns CDR1 MNHEY and CDR2 SMNVEV (reference sequence). V dropped 5 bases and J dropped 7; count of bases not matched to a gene: 16. This CDR3 is 16 amino acids long. The CDR3 DNA is TGTGCCAGCAGTACCAAATCCACAGGGGCCCCCCTGACCCAGTACTTC. It codes for CASSTKSTGAPLTQYF.

This chain joins TRBV6-5 and TRBJ1-6; the match to TRBD1 covers 8 bases. After removal of 5 bases from V and 10 bases from J, the junction contained 7 bases not matched to a gene. Germline-derived CDR1 and CDR2 are MNHEY and SVGAGI. The CDR3 sequence is 14 residues long. CDR3 DNA sequence: TGTGCCAGCAGTACAGGGGGGGTTGGCTCACCCCTCCACTTT. Translating it yields CASSTGGVGSPLHF.

This rearrangement joins TRBV28 to TRBJ2-3; D gene unclear. Germline values: CDR1 MDHEN, CDR2 SYDVKM. Trimming removed 4 bases at V and 6 bases at J, with 8 bases between. The length of the CDR3 is 12 residues. In DNA form, the CDR3 reads TGTGCCAGCAGTTCTTCCCTTGATACGCAGTATTTT. This encodes CASSSSLDTQYF.